The clone carrying this TCR beta chain appeared once. The sample belongs to a study of blood T cell repertoires in COVID-19. About the research overall: Acute and convalescent COVID-19 specimens originated in the United States, Italy and Spain. PBMCs, B-cell-depleted T cells, or T cells were the source of the cDNA or gDNA that made up the material.

As handled by the study authors: The authors estimated nucleated cell counts from reference gene primer amplification. Method: immunoSEQ multiplex PCR; TCRdb's copy keeps in-frame clones and lacks some. V and J calls and clone size follow that table, whereas D and trimming were derived from the DNA. The sample lists tens of thousands of clones, approximately 88% occurring once. Germline V CDR1 and CDR2: MGHRA, YSYEKL. Trimming cost V 4 bases and J 3 bases; bases outside gene matches: 11. The CDR3 totals 17 residues. The sample was peripheral blood. The clonotype originates from a human donor in a cohort sampled during active COVID-19. J is TRBJ2-3 and V is TRBV4-1; 9 bases agree with TRBD1. This chain's CDR3 is CASSLGARDRVTDTQYF. The CDR3 coding sequence is TGCGCCAGCAGCCTTGGCGCCCGGGACAGGGTAACAGATACGCAGTATTTT.